The clone carrying this TCR beta chain was found once. An end of the junction does not agree with germline; a read error may underlie this. The CDR3 extends over 14 amino acids. Per germline, CDR1 MNHNS and CDR2 SASEGT. The record originates from a study of tumor and adjacent non-tumor tissue in lung cancer. About the research overall: Stage I to III disease affected 10 men and 5 women aged 31 to 76.

RNA was extracted from bulk tissue without any cell sorting. The library came from three nested PCR rounds adapted from ARM-PCR protocols. TCRdb re-called the multiplex PCR reads with MiXCR, one entry per CDR3 protein. The sample lists around 210,000 distinct CDR3 sequences, 71% occurring once. Sequenced sample: lung tumor tissue. The sequence came from a man in his fifties or sixties with non-small cell lung cancer. The genes are TRBV6-1 and TRBJ1-4, with 10 bases identical to TRBD1. CDR3 nucleotide sequence: TGTGCCAGCAAGACAGGGGGCGCCGGTGAAAAACTGTCTTTT. As protein: CASKTGGAGEKLSF.